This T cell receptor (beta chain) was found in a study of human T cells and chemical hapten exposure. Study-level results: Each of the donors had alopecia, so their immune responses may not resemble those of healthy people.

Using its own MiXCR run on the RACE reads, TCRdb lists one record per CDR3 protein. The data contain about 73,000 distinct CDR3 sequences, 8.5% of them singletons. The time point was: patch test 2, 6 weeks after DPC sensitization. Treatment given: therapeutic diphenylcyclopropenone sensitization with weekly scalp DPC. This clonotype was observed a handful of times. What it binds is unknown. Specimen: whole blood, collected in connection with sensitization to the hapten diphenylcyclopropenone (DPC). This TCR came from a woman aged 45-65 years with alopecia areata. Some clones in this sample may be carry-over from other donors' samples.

CDR3 in DNA: TGTGCCAGCCAGGGCGCAAACGAGCAGTACTTC. It yields the protein CASQGANEQYF. This rearrangement joins TRBV6-2 or TRBV6-3 to TRBJ2-7; a weak D match, TRBD1 (5 bases). Germline CDR1 reads MNHEY; CDR2 reads SVGEGT. This CDR3 region has 11 residues. V lost 8 bases, J lost 5 bases, and 10 bases lay in between.